This T cell receptor (beta chain) was identified during a study of T-cell reconstitution after alpha-beta-depleted transplantation in children. The TCRbeta library incorporated unique molecular identifiers. TCRdb ran MiXCR on the PCR reads and lists one entry per CDR3 protein. Here the sample spans approximately 390,000 distinct CDR3 sequences, about a tenth being singletons. CDR3 length: 12 residues. Looked up from germline, CDR1 is SGHRS and CDR2 is YFSETQ. Trimming stripped 4 bases from V and 4 bases from J, with 9 bases between. Sequenced material: PBMCs from the stem cell graft donor, taken from the stem cell graft. This receptor was obtained from a human donor who donated a stem cell graft to a child with acute myeloid leukemia. The chain employs TRBV5-1 and TRBJ2-7; D is possibly TRBD1 (5 bases). The CDR3 spells CASSRRQYEQYF. The CDR3 DNA reads as TGCGCCAGCAGCAGGCGACAGTACGAGCAGTACTTC.